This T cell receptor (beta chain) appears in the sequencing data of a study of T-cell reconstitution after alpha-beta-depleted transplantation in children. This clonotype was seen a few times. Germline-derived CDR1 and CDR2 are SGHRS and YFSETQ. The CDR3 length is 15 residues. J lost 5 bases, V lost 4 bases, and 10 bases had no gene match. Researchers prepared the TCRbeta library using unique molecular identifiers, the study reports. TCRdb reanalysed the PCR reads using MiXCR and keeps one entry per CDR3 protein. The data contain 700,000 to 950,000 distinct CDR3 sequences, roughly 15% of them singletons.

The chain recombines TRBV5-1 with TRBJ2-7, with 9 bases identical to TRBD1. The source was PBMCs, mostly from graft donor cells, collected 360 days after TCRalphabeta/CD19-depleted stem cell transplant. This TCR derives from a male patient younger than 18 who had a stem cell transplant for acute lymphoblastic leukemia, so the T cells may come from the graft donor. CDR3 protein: CASSTWTGVGDEQYF. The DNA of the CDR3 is TGCGCCAGCAGCACCTGGACAGGGGTTGGCGACGAGCAGTACTTC.